This record concerns one T cell receptor beta chain sequence. This sample is drawn from a study of blood T cell repertoires in COVID-19. Study-level background: Both acute and convalescent COVID-19 samples were obtained from the United States, Italy and Spain.

V gave up 3 bases and J gave up 2 bases, with 7 bases separating them. The CDR3 contains 13 residues. Germline values: CDR1 LGHDT, CDR2 YNNKEL (reference sequence). Original methodology: By means of reference gene primer amplification, nucleated cell counts were estimated. Here immunoSEQ multiplex PCR was the method, and the copy in TCRdb shows in-frame clones only, minus some. The V and J calls and clone size come from that table; D and trimming were worked out from the DNA. The repertoire consists of fewer than 130,000 clones, with roughly four fifths occurring once and the leading ten covering approximately 17%.

The chain combines TRBV3-1 (or the pseudogene TRBV3-2) with TRBJ1-2, with D possibly being TRBD1 (5 bases). The sequence was obtained from a woman aged 55-70 years with acute or convalescent COVID-19. Sequenced sample: peripheral blood. CDR3 nucleotide sequence: TGTGCCAGCAGCCACCAGGGCAACTATGGCTACACCTTC. It translates to CASSHQGNYGYTF.